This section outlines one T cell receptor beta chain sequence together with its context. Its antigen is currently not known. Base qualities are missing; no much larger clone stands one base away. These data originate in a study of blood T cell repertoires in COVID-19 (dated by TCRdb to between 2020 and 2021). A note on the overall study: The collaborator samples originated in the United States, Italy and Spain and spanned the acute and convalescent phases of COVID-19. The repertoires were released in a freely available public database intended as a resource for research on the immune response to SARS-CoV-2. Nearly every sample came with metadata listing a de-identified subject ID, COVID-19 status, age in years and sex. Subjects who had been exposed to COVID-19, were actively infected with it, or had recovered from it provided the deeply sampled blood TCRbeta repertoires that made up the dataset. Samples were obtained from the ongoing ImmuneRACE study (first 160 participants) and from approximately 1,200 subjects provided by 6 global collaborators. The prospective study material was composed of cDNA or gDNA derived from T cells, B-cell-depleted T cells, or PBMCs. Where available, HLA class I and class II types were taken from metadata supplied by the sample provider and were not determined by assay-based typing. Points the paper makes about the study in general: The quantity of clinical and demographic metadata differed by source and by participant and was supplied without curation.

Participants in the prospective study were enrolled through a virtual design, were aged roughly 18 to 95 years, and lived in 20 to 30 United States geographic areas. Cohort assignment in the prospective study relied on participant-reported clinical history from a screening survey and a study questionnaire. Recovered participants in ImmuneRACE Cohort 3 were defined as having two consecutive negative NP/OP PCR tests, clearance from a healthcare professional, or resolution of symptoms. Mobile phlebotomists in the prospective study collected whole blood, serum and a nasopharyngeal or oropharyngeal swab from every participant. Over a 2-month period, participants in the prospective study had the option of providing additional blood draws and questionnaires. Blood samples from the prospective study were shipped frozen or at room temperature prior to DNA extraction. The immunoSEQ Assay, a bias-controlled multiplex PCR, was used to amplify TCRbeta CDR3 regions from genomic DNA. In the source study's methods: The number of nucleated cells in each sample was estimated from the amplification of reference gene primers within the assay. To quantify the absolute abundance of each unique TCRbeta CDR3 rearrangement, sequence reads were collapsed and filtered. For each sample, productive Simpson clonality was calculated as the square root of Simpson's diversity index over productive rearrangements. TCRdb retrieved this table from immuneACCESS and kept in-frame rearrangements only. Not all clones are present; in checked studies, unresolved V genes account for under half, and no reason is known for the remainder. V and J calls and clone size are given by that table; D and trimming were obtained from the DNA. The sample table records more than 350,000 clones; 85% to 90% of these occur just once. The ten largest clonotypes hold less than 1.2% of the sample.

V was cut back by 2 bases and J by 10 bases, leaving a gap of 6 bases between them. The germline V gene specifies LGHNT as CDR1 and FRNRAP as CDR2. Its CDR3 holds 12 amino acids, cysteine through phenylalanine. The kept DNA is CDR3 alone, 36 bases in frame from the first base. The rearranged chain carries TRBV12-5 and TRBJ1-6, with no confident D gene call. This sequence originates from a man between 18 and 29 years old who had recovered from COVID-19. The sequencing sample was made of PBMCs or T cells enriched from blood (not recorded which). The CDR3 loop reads CASGLNQSPLHF. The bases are TGTGCTAGTGGTTTGAACCAGTCACCCCTCCACTTT.